This entry is about one TCR beta chain. Its antigen is unidentified. J gave up 3 bases and V 4 bases, and 8 bases lay outside the gene matches. This CDR3 spans 15 amino acids. Germline CDR1 reads LGHNA; CDR2 reads YNFKEQ. Profiled with immunoSEQ multiplex PCR; TCRdb holds only in-frame clones, not every one. In the table there are about 110,000 clones, more than 70% of which are singletons. This entry is derived from a study of T cell responses to AZD1222 COVID-19 vaccine. Study findings and constraints: Seropositive at baseline were only a handful of AZD1222 recipients. Females outnumbered males among donors, who were mostly white British; clonal diversity was possibly underestimated. Repertoire samples came only from after the peak T cell response. Vaccination with two AZD1222 doses was followed by a rise in Spike-specific TCR breadth and depth.

The TCR originated in an adult in good health. The chain joins TRBV4-2 to TRBJ1-1; 7 bases match TRBD1. The source material was peripheral blood, sampled on day 0 of MenACWY control vaccination. The CDR3 loop reads CASSLGDSHDTEAFF. CDR3 DNA: TGTGCCAGCAGCCTGGGGGACAGTCACGACACTGAAGCTTTCTTT.